One and the same sample provided the 9 T cell receptor beta chains below, sequenced in a study of shared clonotypes between healthy human individuals. Measured with immunoSEQ multiplex PCR; TCRdb has only the in-frame clones, and not every one. The profile shows around 990,000 clones, about 80% of them singletons. The sample taken for sequencing was memory CD4+ T cells from PBMCs. Subset of the sample: CD45RA-negative fraction. The receptors originated from a man aged 18 to 29 in good health. Some clones in this sample may be carry-over from other donors' samples.

The chain recombines TRBV9 with TRBJ2-2; unclear D gene. Germline CDR1 SGDLS, CDR2 YYNGEE. This CDR3 has 15 residues. V was cut by 1 base and J by 2 bases, with 9 bases left in between. CDR3 amino acids: CASSVSSQNTGELFF. The CDR3 bases are TGTGCCAGCAGCGTATCTTCCCAAAACACCGGGGAGCTGTTTTTT.

The chain combines TRBV2 with TRBJ2-3; 7 bases agree with TRBD2. The CDR3 runs 14 residues. The V and J ends lost 7 bases and 0 bases, in that order; junction bases with no gene match: 4. Looked up from germline, CDR1 is SNHLY and CDR2 is FYNNEI. The CDR3 region is CASMSGKSTDTQYF. Written as DNA, the CDR3 is TGTGCCAGCATGAGCGGGAAGAGCACAGATACGCAGTATTTT.

The chain combines TRBV6-1 with TRBJ1-4; 11 bases are shared with TRBD1. This CDR3 has 16 amino acids. Trimming cost V 4 bases and J 7 bases; bases outside gene matches: 8. CDR1 is MNHNS, CDR2 SASEGT, per germline. This chain's CDR3 is CASSVDRGRVFEKLFF. CDR3 sequence (DNA): TGTGCCAGCAGTGTGGACAGGGGGCGCGTTTTTGAAAAACTGTTTTTT.

This chain uses TRBV27 with TRBJ1-2; D is perhaps TRBD1 (5 bases). Between the trimmed V and J ends, which lost 4 bases and 7 bases, there was a span of 10 bases. Germline CDR1 is MNHEY and CDR2 is SMNVEV (reference sequence). This CDR3 is built from 12 residues. The DNA for the CDR3 is TGTGCCAGCAGTTCCCATGGGGCTGGCTACACCTTC. Its translation is CASSSHGAGYTF.

This clone was observed many times. The chain combines TRBV28 with TRBJ1-2, with D hard to call. Germline V gene sequence: CDR1 MDHEN, CDR2 SYDVKM. V shed 4 bases and J shed 7 bases, with 13 bases lying between them. The CDR3 has 13 amino acids. The CDR3 sequence is CASSYGGVRGYTF. The CDR3 bases are TGTGCCAGCAGTTATGGCGGAGTCCGTGGCTACACCTTC.

The chain employs TRBV28 and TRBJ2-1; D ambiguous. The germline CDR1 and CDR2 sequences are MDHEN and SYDVKM. V was shortened by 6 bases and J by 3 bases, with 9 bases between the two germline ends. The CDR3 loop spans 13 amino acids. This CDR3 reads CASRQPGYNEQFF. In nucleotides, the CDR3 is TGTGCCAGCAGGCAACCGGGCTACAATGAGCAGTTCTTC.

Only one count was recorded for this clone. The chain recombines TRBV5-1 with TRBJ2-6; D unresolved. Germline CDR1 and CDR2: SGHRS and YFSETQ. The ends were cut back, 0 bases at V and 8 bases at J, with 9 bases in the middle. The CDR3 sequence is 14 residues long. CDR3 coding DNA: TGCGCCAGCAGCTTGGGGGGAAACACCAACGTCCTGACTTTC. This codes for CASSLGGNTNVLTF.

DNA of the CDR3: TGTGCCAGCAGCTTAGCGGGGGCTGGCACTGAAGCTTTCTTT. This encodes CASSLAGAGTEAFF. The chain recombines TRBV7-2 with TRBJ1-1; maybe TRBD1 (6 bases). V was clipped by 0 bases and J by 4 bases, with 9 bases between them. CDR1 and CDR2 from the germline V gene are SGHTA and FQGNSA. This CDR3 comprises 14 residues.

The V and J genes are TRBV5-1 and TRBJ1-1; 8 bases align to TRBD1. The germline V gene encodes CDR1 SGHRS and CDR2 YFSETQ. This CDR3 is 17 amino acids long. The V segment lost 4 bases and the J segment 2 bases; nucleotides outside the gene matches: 13. The CDR3 DNA is TGCGCCAGCAGCCCGGGGGACAGGTCCCTCCTAAACACTGAAGCTTTCTTT. Protein product: CASSPGDRSLLNTEAFF.